This T cell receptor (beta chain) was obtained from a study of blood T cell repertoires in COVID-19. In the study overall: The origin of the acute and convalescent COVID-19 samples was the United States, Italy and Spain.

The data were produced by immunoSEQ multiplex PCR, yet TCRdb's version contains in-frame clones alone and is incomplete. The sample has about 170,000 clones, roughly four fifths seen once. This clone was found once. The CDR3 has 14 residues. From germline, CDR1 is SGHRS and CDR2 YFSETQ. Trimming removed 1 base at V and 0 bases at J, with 6 bases between. Enrollment of patients from Seattle took place during active infection, with longitudinal follow-up. Sample: peripheral blood. The sequence derives from a woman over 75 with COVID-19, enrolled during active disease. The chain has TRBV5-1 and TRBJ2-3; no firm D call. CDR3 in amino acids: CASSLSSSTDTQYF. The CDR3 DNA sequence: TGCGCCAGCAGCTTGTCCAGTAGCACAGATACGCAGTATTTT.